Listed below are T cell receptor beta chains from one sample, sequenced in a study of blood T cell repertoires in COVID-19. TCRdb's copy holds only in-frame clones and misses some; the assay was immunoSEQ multiplex PCR. The table shows over 450,000 clones, with about 88% occurring only once. Source material: peripheral blood. These receptors all come from a woman aged 45-65 years with COVID-19, enrolled during active disease. CDR3s include the opening cysteine and the closing phenylalanine or tryptophan. A D gene is named only where the DNA matches it firmly.

j_call v_call d_call cdr3_aa cdr3_nt
TRBJ2-3 TRBV19 TRBD2 CASRIGGTRSTDTQYF TGTGCCAGTAGGATAGGCGGGACTAGAAGCACAGATACGCAGTATTTT
TRBJ1-1 TRBV4-1 - CASSLYGGAGWAEAFF TGCGCCAGCAGCCTTTACGGCGGGGCCGGGTGGGCTGAAGCTTTCTTT
TRBJ2-7 TRBV5-6 TRBD2 CASSLSGGTKEQYF TGTGCCAGCAGTCTTAGCGGGGGGACTAAGGAGCAGTACTTC
TRBJ1-2 TRBV5-1 TRBD1 CASTTGTGAYGYTF TGCGCCAGCACCACCGGGACAGGGGCCTATGGCTACACCTTC
TRBJ1-5 TRBV5-1 - CASSPGSSNQPQHF TGCGCCAGCAGCCCAGGAAGCAGCAATCAGCCCCAGCATTTT
TRBJ1-1 TRBV6-5 TRBD1 CAILGGAKSEAFF TGTGCCATCCTAGGGGGCGCGAAGTCTGAAGCTTTCTTT
TRBJ2-7 TRBV4-2 TRBD2 CASSPGAGGFYEQYF TGTGCCAGCAGCCCGGGGGCGGGGGGGTTCTACGAGCAGTACTTC
TRBJ2-2 TRBV24-1 - CATSDLQSGPGELFF TGTGCCACCAGTGATTTGCAGAGCGGTCCCGGGGAGCTGTTTTTT
TRBJ1-5 TRBV6-5 - CASTPLANSNQPQHF TGTGCCAGCACACCGCTCGCTAATAGCAATCAGCCCCAGCATTTT
TRBJ1-2 TRBV13 TRBD1 CASSPGQGGYGYTF TGTGCCAGCAGCCCGGGACAGGGGGGATATGGCTACACCTTC
TRBJ2-7 TRBV11-3 TRBD1 CASSAQFRDRPYEQYF TGTGCCAGCAGCGCGCAATTCCGGGACAGACCCTACGAGCAGTACTTC